This T cell receptor beta chain stems from a study of T cell changes during pregnancy in multiple sclerosis. The CDR3 covers 13 residues. V was shortened by 2 bases and J by 7 bases, with 12 bases between the two germline ends. Per the germline V gene, CDR1 is GTSNPN and CDR2 is SVGIG (reference sequence). Assay used: immunoSEQ multiplex PCR; TCRdb lists only in-frame clones, some missing. The repertoire consists of roughly 90,000 clones, with approximately 90% occurring once and the leading ten covering 1.5% to 2%. This sample comprised peripheral blood, obtained in the first trimester of pregnancy. The chain couples TRBV30 to TRBJ2-1, with a possible D match to TRBD1 (5 bases). This TCR was sampled from a female donor in good health, enrolled as a control in a pregnancy study. CDR3: CAWSPTRQNEQFF. The DNA for the CDR3 is TGTGCCTGGAGTCCAACTCGACAGAATGAGCAGTTCTTC.